This TCR beta chain was sequenced in a study of cytomegalovirus exposure and HLA in healthy donors. Study information: HLA-typed donors contributed approximately 92 million unique TCRs, which were held in an early data release. Points from the study as a whole: Later findings reportedly placed an Asian-associated ancestry cluster below the roughly 660-donor mean for N-insertions. CMV serostatus was the sole immune exposure data available. Later, an analysis found that common viral pathogens appeared to be linked with several of the most significant clusters.

Concerning this clone itself: What it binds is not known.

CDR3 length: 20 residues. Trimming at V came to 0 bases and at J to 0 bases, leaving 15 bases not matched to a gene. Germline CDR1 and CDR2: SGDLS and YYNGEE. Primers: 60 Vbeta forward and 13 Jbeta reverse. Here immunoSEQ multiplex PCR was the method, and the copy in TCRdb shows in-frame clones only, minus some. This table holds about 160,000 clones, approximately 80% found once. The chain joins TRBV9 to TRBJ2-3; 8 bases are a match to TRBD2. Sequencing input: PBMCs. This clonotype was sampled from a man younger than 35 in good health and CMV-seropositive. The CDR3 loop reads CASSVGNSGVPPYSTDTQYF. The CDR3 nucleotides are TGTGCCAGCAGCGTAGGTAATAGCGGGGTGCCCCCCTATAGCACAGATACGCAGTATTTT.